The clone carrying this T cell receptor (beta chain) was observed a single time. The sample originates from a study of CD8 T cells in Susac syndrome. Peripheral blood CD8+ and CD4+ T cells were profiled by TCR beta sequencing. The multiple sclerosis controls consisted of treatment-naive patients with relapsing-remitting disease, either stable or active. Negative isolation was used for CD8+ and CD4+ T cells, and FACS enrichment was applied to TEMRA cells. The authors reverse transcribed roughly 0.5 to 1 ug RNA with random hexamers. The CDR3 of TCR beta was amplified by immunoSEQ multiplex PCR across 54 Vbeta and 13 Jbeta. A single record per CDR3 protein comes from TCRdb applying MiXCR to the immunoSEQ multiplex PCR reads. The repertoire holds fewer than 200,000 distinct CDR3 sequences, with around 95% as singletons. This CDR3 spans 19 amino acids. V shed 4 bases and J 0 bases; nucleotides not matched to a gene: 13.

This sequence was found in a human donor with multiple sclerosis. This sequence joins TRBV12-3 or TRBV12-4 and TRBJ2-7; TRBD2 matches at 12 bases. Sequencing input: CD8+ T cells from PBMCs. The CDR3 reads CASSSLAGGPVGSSYEQYF. The CDR3 DNA is TGTGCCAGCAGTTCTCTAGCGGGAGGGCCAGTGGGTAGCTCCTACGAGCAGTACTTC.